This T cell receptor (beta chain) was obtained from a study of blood T cell repertoires in COVID-19. Across the whole study: For recovered donors of Cohort 3, there were two negative PCRs, clearance, or symptom resolution. T cells, B-cell-depleted T cells, or PBMCs supplied cDNA or gDNA.

This clone was seen a single time. In terms of age and location, participants ranged from roughly 18 to 95 years and lived in approximately 26 US areas. In the source study's methods: Reference gene primer amplification yielded estimated nucleated cell counts. Assay: immunoSEQ multiplex PCR; the TCRdb copy retains only in-frame clones and omits some. V, J and clone size are taken as reported in that table, and D and trimming were inferred from the DNA itself. This table has about 360,000 clones, 87% appearing once. The TCR comes from a man between 35 and 55 years old in a cohort exposed to, infected with or recovered from COVID-19 (not recorded which). Sequenced material: PBMCs or T cells enriched from blood (not recorded which).

This CDR3 reads CASSLAREKNQVETQYF. Here the CDR3 DNA reads TGTGCCAGCAGCTTAGCCCGGGAGAAGAATCAGGTGGAGACCCAGTACTTC. This chain joins TRBV7-6 and TRBJ2-5; a weak D match, TRBD2 (6 bases). The V gene lost 0 bases and the J gene lost 5 bases, with 19 bases spanning the gap. CDR1 SGHVS and CDR2 FNYEAQ come from the germline V gene. The CDR3 covers 17 residues.